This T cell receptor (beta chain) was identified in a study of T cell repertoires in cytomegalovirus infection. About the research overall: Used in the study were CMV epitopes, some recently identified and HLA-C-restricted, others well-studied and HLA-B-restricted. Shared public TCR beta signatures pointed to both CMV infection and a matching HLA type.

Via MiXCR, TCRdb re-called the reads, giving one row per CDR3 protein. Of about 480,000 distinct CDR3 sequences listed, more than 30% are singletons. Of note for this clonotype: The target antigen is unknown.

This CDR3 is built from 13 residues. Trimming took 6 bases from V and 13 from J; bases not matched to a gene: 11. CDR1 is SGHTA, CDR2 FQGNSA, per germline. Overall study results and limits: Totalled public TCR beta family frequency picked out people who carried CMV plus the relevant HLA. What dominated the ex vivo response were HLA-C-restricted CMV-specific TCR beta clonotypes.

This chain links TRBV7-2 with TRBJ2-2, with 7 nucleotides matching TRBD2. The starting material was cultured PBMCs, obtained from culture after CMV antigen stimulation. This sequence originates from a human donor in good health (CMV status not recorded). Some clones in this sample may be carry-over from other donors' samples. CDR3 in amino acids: CASRARSSGALFF. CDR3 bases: TGTGCCAGCAGAGCGAGGTCTAGCGGAGCGCTGTTTTTT. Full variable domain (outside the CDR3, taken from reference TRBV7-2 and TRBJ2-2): GAGVSQSPSNKVTEKGKDVELRCDPISGHTALYWYRQSLGQGLEFLIYFQGNSAPDKSGLPSDRFSAERTGGSVSTLTIQRTQQEDSAVYLCASRARSSGALFFGEGSRLTVL.